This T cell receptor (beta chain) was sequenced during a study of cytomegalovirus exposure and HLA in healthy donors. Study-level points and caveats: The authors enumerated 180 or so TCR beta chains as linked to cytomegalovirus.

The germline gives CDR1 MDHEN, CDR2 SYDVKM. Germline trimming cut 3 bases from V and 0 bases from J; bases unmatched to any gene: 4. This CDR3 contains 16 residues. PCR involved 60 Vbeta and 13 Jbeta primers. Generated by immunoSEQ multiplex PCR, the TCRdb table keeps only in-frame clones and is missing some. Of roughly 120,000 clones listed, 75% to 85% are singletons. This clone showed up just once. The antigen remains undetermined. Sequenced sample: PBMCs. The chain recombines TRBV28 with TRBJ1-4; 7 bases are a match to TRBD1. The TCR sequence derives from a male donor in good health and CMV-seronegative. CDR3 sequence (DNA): TGTGCCAGCAGTTTGGAGGGGGCTACAACTAATGAAAAACTGTTTTTT. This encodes CASSLEGATTNEKLFF.